This TCR beta chain was profiled in a study of T cells after somatic rescue of genetic block. CDR1 and CDR2 from the germline V gene are LGHNA and YNFKEQ. Trimming took off 1 base at V and 6 bases at J, with 9 bases between the two ends. This CDR3 is built from 13 residues. The protocol was immunoSEQ multiplex PCR, while the TCRdb copy is restricted to in-frame clones and leaves out a portion. The table shows more than 70,000 clones, with about 90% occurring only once. The V and J genes are TRBV4-2 and TRBJ1-1; unclear D gene. The specimen sequenced was peripheral blood mononuclear cells (PBMCs). This TCR came from a woman aged 18 to 35. CDR3 nucleotide sequence: TGTGCCAGCAGCCAAGTCCAGAGCTCTGAAGCTTTCTTT. It is translated as CASSQVQSSEAFF.